This T cell receptor (beta chain) was documented in a study of blood T cell repertoires in COVID-19. Whole-study context: Nucleic acid was either cDNA or gDNA, and it came from T cells, B-cell-depleted T cells, or PBMCs.

In the authors' workflow: Using reference gene primer amplification, nucleated cell counts were estimated. The data were produced by immunoSEQ multiplex PCR, yet TCRdb's version contains in-frame clones alone and is incomplete. The D gene and trimming were derived from the DNA, and the V and J assignments and clone size from that table. The sample shows over 200,000 clones, roughly 84% of them seen only once. This TCR was recovered from a man aged 50 or older with active or convalescent COVID-19. The sample taken for sequencing was peripheral blood.

This CDR3 is CASRRGITEAFF. DNA of the CDR3: TGTGCCAGCCGGCGGGGGATCACTGAAGCTTTCTTT. The chain combines TRBV5-8 with TRBJ1-1; D perhaps matches TRBD1 (5 bases). V lost 7 bases and J lost 4, with 11 bases in between. The CDR3 consists of 12 residues. Germline V lookup: CDR1 SGHTS, CDR2 YDEGEE.